The source of this T cell receptor (beta chain) is a study of cytomegalovirus exposure and HLA in healthy donors. The CDR3 is 17 amino acids. Unmatched junction bases numbered 9, after V lost 1 base and J lost 5 bases. Per the germline V gene, CDR1 is SEHNR and CDR2 is FQNEAQ (reference sequence). As regards this clone: Its antigen is as yet unknown.

Broader study findings: It was in a later analysis that TCR association rates were seen to vary by HLA locus, highest for DRB1 and lowest for HLA-C. It was only CMV serostatus that was available as immune exposure information.

Vbeta (60) and Jbeta (13) primers were used in the PCR. Study processing details: Some 80 million unique TCR beta chains, some 9.9 million shared, were counted in a later analysis. Libraries were prepared by immunoSEQ multiplex PCR; TCRdb keeps only in-frame clonotypes and omits some of them. V and J calls plus clone size are reproduced from that table; the DNA served to infer D and trimming. This sample has 110,000 to 150,000 clones, with about three quarters found just once. The clonotype originates from a male donor in good health and CMV-seronegative. The chain joins TRBV7-9 to TRBJ2-5, with 11 bases aligning to TRBD2. The material sequenced was PBMCs. CDR3 nucleotide sequence: TGTGCCAGCAGCTTAGTTGTTACTAGCGGGAGAGAGGAGACCCAGTACTTC. Amino acids: CASSLVVTSGREETQYF.